The rows below give T cell receptor beta chains drawn from one sample of a study of CD8+ T cells in alopecia areata. Profiled with immunoSEQ multiplex PCR; TCRdb holds only in-frame clones, not every one. The sample has a few hundred thousand clones; less than 50% are singletons. Here the sequenced sample was CD4+ T cells sorted from blood, taken at approximately week 36, from a patient treated with tofacitinib. Source of these receptors: a human donor with alopecia areata. Both conserved end residues are part of each CDR3. The D gene is left open where the match is weak. Rows may omit the clone size; those that give it use once, few, many or a size class.

-	14	few	TRBV4-1	TRBJ2-7	TGCGCCAGCAGCCTGGGACTTGGGTCCTACGAGCAGTACTTC	CASSLGLGSYEQYF
-	16	few	TRBV7-3	TRBJ2-2	TGTGCCAGCAGCCCTTATGCAGCCCTGAACACCGGGGAGCTGTTTTTT	CASSPYAALNTGELFF
TRBD2	16	-	TRBV15	TRBJ2-7	TGTGCCACCAGCAGAGATTGGGGACTAGCGGCCTACGAGCAGTACTTC	CATSRDWGLAAYEQYF
TRBD1	14	few	TRBV29-1	TRBJ1-5	TGCAGCGTTCGTTTGACAGGGGCAGGTCAGCCCCAGCATTTT	CSVRLTGAGQPQHF
-	15	-	TRBV6-6	TRBJ1-5	TGTGCCAGCACCATCACGGGCAGGGATCGGCAGCCCCAGCATTTT	CASTITGRDRQPQHF
-	18	-	TRBV5-6	TRBJ2-1	TGTGCCAGCAGCTTGGAGGTCGGTCCTGGCAGGGTCTACAATGAGCAGTTCTTC	CASSLEVGPGRVYNEQFF
-	13	-	TRBV30	TRBJ1-5	TGTGCCTTCAATCAGGGTGGGGGCCAGCCCCAGCATTTT	CAFNQGGGQPQHF
TRBD2	13	few	TRBV29-1	TRBJ2-1	TGCAGCGCCCCTAGCGGGAGGCACAATGAGCAGTTCTTC	CSAPSGRHNEQFF
TRBD1	17	few	TRBV27	TRBJ1-5	TGTGCCAGCGGTGACAGGGGATTCGGTAAGAGCAATCAGCCCCAGCATTTT	CASGDRGFGKSNQPQHF
-	13	-	TRBV2	TRBJ2-2	TGTGCCAGCAGACAGGAAATTCGGGGGGAGCTGTTTTTT	CASRQEIRGELFF
TRBD2	15	-	TRBV6-4	TRBJ2-7	TGTGCCAGCCGAGTGGGGACTAGCCGGTCCTACGAGCAGTACTTC	CASRVGTSRSYEQYF
TRBD2	19	-	TRBV27	TRBJ2-1	TGTGCCAGCAGTCCTTACCCATTGGGACTAGCGGGAAGCTACAATGAGCAGTTCTTC	CASSPYPLGLAGSYNEQFF
TRBD2	16	-	TRBV7-3	TRBJ2-3	TGTGCCAGCAGTTTACGACTAGCGGGATCGTTGGATACGCAGTATTTT	CASSLRLAGSLDTQYF
TRBD2	16	many	TRBV7-2	TRBJ2-1	TGTGCCAGCAGCCGAACAAGACTAGCGGGAGGCGATGAGCAGTTCTTC	CASSRTRLAGGDEQFF
-	17	few	TRBV13	TRBJ2-2	TGTGCCAGCAGCTTAGAGCAGTGGAGATTGAACACCGGGGAGCTGTTTTTT	CASSLEQWRLNTGELFF
-	13	-	TRBV27	TRBJ2-1	TGTGCCAGCAGTTTAGGTCGAAAGGAAGAGCAGTTCTTC	CASSLGRKEEQFF
TRBD2	17	-	TRBV29-1	TRBJ2-3	TGCAGCGTTGGCGGACTAGCGGGAGAAGGTGGCACAGATACGCAGTATTTT	CSVGGLAGEGGTDTQYF
-	14	-	TRBV15	TRBJ2-5	TGTGCCACCAGCCTAACTACACTCCAAGAGACCCAGTACTTC	CATSLTTLQETQYF
TRBD1	13	few	TRBV29-1	TRBJ1-1	TGCAGCGTTACAGGGGAGGTGAACACTGAAGCTTTCTTT	CSVTGEVNTEAFF
-	15	few	TRBV5-1	TRBJ2-7	TGCGCCAGCAGCTTGGCTACGAGTCGCTCCTACGAGCAGTACTTC	CASSLATSRSYEQYF
-	15	-	TRBV7-2	TRBJ1-5	TGTGCCAGCAGCTCTGGTGGCCTTACTGGGCAGCCCCAGCATTTT	CASSSGGLTGQPQHF
-	14	-	TRBV30	TRBJ1-5	TGTGCCTGGAGTGTAACGGATAGCAATCAGCCCCAGCATTTT	CAWSVTDSNQPQHF
TRBD1	14	-	TRBV7-2	TRBJ2-7	TGTGCCAGCAGCTCCCCGGGACAGGGTGGCGAGCAGTACTTC	CASSSPGQGGEQYF
-	14	few	TRBV9	TRBJ2-7	TGTGCCAGCAGCGCCACCGGGACCAGCTACGAGCAGTACTTC	CASSATGTSYEQYF
-	15	few	TRBV6-5	TRBJ2-5	TGTGCCAGCACCTCCGTTCGGGCACCTCAAGAGACCCAGTACTTC	CASTSVRAPQETQYF
-	12	few	TRBV19	TRBJ2-2	TGTGCCAGTTCCCGGACCAACGGGGAGCTGTTTTTT	CASSRTNGELFF
TRBD1	14	-	TRBV7-6	TRBJ2-5	TGTGCCAGCAGCAATCCGGGACAGCAAGAGACCCAGTACTTC	CASSNPGQQETQYF
-	12	-	TRBV19	TRBJ2-2	TGTGCCAGTACAGGGGTCACCGGGGAGCTGTTTTTT	CASTGVTGELFF
-	13	-	TRBV15	TRBJ2-7	TGTGCCACCAGCCAAGACACGACCTACGAGCAGTACTTC	CATSQDTTYEQYF
-	12	few	TRBV30	TRBJ2-7	TGTGCCTGGAGCGCTTCAGGGGTCGAGCAGTACTTC	CAWSASGVEQYF
TRBD2	14	-	TRBV7-2	TRBJ2-2	TGTGCCAGCAGCCCCCAGCGGGAGGGCGGGGAGCTGTTTTTT	CASSPQREGGELFF
-	12	-	TRBV5-4	TRBJ2-1	TGTGCCAGCAGCTTGGTTCAGAGTGAGCAGTTCTTC	CASSLVQSEQFF
-	14	few	TRBV4-2	TRBJ2-7	TGTGCCAGCAGCCAAGATTCCCAGGCCTACGAGCAGTACTTC	CASSQDSQAYEQYF
TRBD2	16	-	TRBV30	TRBJ2-1	TGTGCCTGGAGGGGGTATGAGCGGGGCTCCTACAATGAGCAGTTCTTC	CAWRGYERGSYNEQFF
TRBD2	15	few	TRBV7-2	TRBJ2-7	TGTGCCAGCACCCGGGGGGGCGGGATTTCCTACGAGCAGTACTTC	CASTRGGGISYEQYF
-	19	-	TRBV7-2	TRBJ2-7	TGTGCCAGCAGCTCCGGGACAGGGGACGCTAGCGGGAGAAGGTACGAGCAGTACTTC	CASSSGTGDASGRRYEQYF
-	15	-	TRBV7-2	TRBJ1-5	TGTGCCAGCAGCTTAGTACAGGCAAGCAATCAGCCCCAGCATTTT	CASSLVQASNQPQHF
-	14	-	TRBV15	TRBJ1-2	TGTGCCACCAGCAGAACCCTGACCTACCCAGGCTACACCTTC	CATSRTLTYPGYTF
-	13	-	TRBV7-8	TRBJ2-3	TGTGCCAGCAGCTTTCAGGGCACAGATACGCAGTATTTT	CASSFQGTDTQYF
-	14	-	TRBV6-5	TRBJ1-5	TGTGCCAGCAGTGACCCGGGTTTAACTCAGCCCCAGCATTTT	CASSDPGLTQPQHF
-	14	few	TRBV15	TRBJ1-3	TGTGCCACCAGCAGACAAAACTCTGGAAACACCATATATTTT	CATSRQNSGNTIYF
-	13	-	TRBV9	TRBJ2-7	TGTGCCAGCAGCGCCATAGGCGCGGGTGAGCAGTACTTC	CASSAIGAGEQYF
-	15	once	TRBV28	TRBJ2-5	TGTGCCAGCACCCCCCGGGGGAAAGTTCAAGAGACCCAGTACTTC	CASTPRGKVQETQYF
TRBD1	13	-	TRBV7-9	TRBJ2-7	TGTGCCAGCAGCTATGGGACAGCCCTTGTGCAGTACTTC	CASSYGTALVQYF
TRBD1	14	-	TRBV7-8	TRBJ1-2	TGTGCCAGCAGCTCACAGACAGGGGCCTATGGCTACACCTTC	CASSSQTGAYGYTF